This TCR beta chain was captured in a study of blood T cells in healthy people across ages. Study-level points and caveats: Roughly linear declines in TCR beta diversity per million T cells occurred with age. The study found more naive CD4+ cells and higher diversity in long-lived than aged donors.

Then a second PCR, running about 7 to 11 cycles, was carried out with a sample-barcoded 5' primer and a J-beta primer mix. TCRdb re-derived calls from the 5' RACE reads in MiXCR, one entry per CDR3 protein. The data show about 830,000 distinct CDR3 sequences, with roughly 60% seen just once and roughly 22% held by the top ten. Losses at the gene ends were 5 bases for V and 8 bases for J; bases not matched to a gene: 7. This CDR3 is 15 amino acids long. The V gene's germline CDR1 is SGHAT and CDR2 FQDESV (reference sequence). This clonotype occurred a few times. Its antigen is as yet unknown. Samples had at least 6 million PBMCs isolated from them.

The chain joins TRBV11-1 to TRBJ2-1; 12 nucleotides line up with TRBD2. This clonotype originated in a man aged 25 to 40 in good health. Sequenced: blood. The chain's CDR3 is CASSPTSGRWDEQFF. The CDR3 region has the DNA TGTGCCAGCAGCCCGACTAGCGGGAGATGGGATGAGCAGTTCTTC.